This T cell receptor beta chain was found in a study of T cells after yellow fever vaccination. This CDR3 has 16 amino acids. Per germline, CDR1 LGHDT and CDR2 YNNKEL (reference sequence). With 3 bases removed from V and 4 bases from J, the gap between germline ends came to 17 bases. TCRdb processed the 5' RACE reads anew with MiXCR; each CDR3 protein has one entry. The data show about 68,000 distinct CDR3 sequences, about 7% seen once. In its sample, this clonotype was seen many times. The rearrangement links TRBV3-1 to TRBJ2-3; unclear D gene. Sequences were derived from CD8+ T cells sorted from PBMCs, sampled approximately 47 days after the first yellow fever vaccination. The TCR comes from a man aged 18-30 years who received the YFV17D yellow fever vaccine. The CDR3 DNA reads TGTGCCAGCAGCCAGGGCCCAGTTGCGAGCCCAGATACGCAGTATTTT. Encoded protein: CASSQGPVASPDTQYF.